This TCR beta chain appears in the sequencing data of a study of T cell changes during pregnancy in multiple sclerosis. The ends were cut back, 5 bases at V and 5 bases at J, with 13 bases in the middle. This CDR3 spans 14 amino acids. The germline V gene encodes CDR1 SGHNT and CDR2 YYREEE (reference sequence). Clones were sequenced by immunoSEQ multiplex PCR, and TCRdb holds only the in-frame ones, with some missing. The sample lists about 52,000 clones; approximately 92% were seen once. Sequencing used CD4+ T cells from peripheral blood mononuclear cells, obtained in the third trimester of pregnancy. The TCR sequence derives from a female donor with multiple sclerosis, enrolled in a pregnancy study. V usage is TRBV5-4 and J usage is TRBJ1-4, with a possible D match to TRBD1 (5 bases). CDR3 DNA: TGTGCCAGCAGTCAGGGAGGGGCAAATGAAAAACTGTTTTTT. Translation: CASSQGGANEKLFF.